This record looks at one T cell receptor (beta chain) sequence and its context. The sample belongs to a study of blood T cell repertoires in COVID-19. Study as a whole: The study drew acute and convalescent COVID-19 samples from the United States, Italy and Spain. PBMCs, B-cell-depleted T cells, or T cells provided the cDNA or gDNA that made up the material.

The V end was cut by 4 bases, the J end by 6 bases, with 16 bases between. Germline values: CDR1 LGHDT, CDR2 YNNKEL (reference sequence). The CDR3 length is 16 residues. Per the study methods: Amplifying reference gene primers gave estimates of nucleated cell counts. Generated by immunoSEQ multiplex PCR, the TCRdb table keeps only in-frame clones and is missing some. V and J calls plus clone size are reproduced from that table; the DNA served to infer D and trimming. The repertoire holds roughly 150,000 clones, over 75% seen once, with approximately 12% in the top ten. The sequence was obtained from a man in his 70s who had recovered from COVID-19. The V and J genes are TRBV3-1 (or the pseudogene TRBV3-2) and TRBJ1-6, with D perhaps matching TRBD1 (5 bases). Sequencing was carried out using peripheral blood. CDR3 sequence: CASSPSPPTANSPLHF. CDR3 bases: TGTGCCAGCAGCCCCTCCCCACCGACAGCTAATTCACCCCTCCACTTT.